The clone carrying this TCR beta chain was detected only a few times. The use of a sample-barcoded 5' primer and a J-beta primer mix characterized a second PCR of roughly 6 to 11 cycles. At least 3 million CDR3-containing paired-end reads were obtained per sample. From the 5' RACE reads, TCRdb called clonotypes with MiXCR, one entry per CDR3 protein. The sample carries approximately 490,000 distinct CDR3 sequences, approximately 25% recorded once. The source of the sample is a study of blood T cells in healthy people across ages. V shed 6 bases, J shed 1 base, and the junction held 4 bases outside the gene matches. The germline gives CDR1 DFQATT, CDR2 SNEGSKA (reference sequence). The CDR3 extends over 13 amino acids. This same sample was also part of a study on T cells of mothers and their children.

The sample consisted of blood. The chain combines TRBV20-1 with TRBJ2-7, with 9 bases fitting TRBD1. The receptor's source is a boy aged 5 to 17 in good health. In nucleotides, the CDR3 is TGCAGTGCCTCGGACAGGGGATCCTACGAGCAGTACTTC. As protein: CSASDRGSYEQYF.